The 23 T cell receptor beta chains reported below all come from one sample, sequenced in a study of shared clonotypes between healthy human individuals. Using immunoSEQ multiplex PCR, the repertoire was profiled, and TCRdb retains in-frame clones only, with some absent. This repertoire shows millions of clones, around 95% found once; its top ten account for more than 0.1%. Sequencing input: naive CD4+ T cells sorted from blood. The subset: CD45RA+ positively selected. These receptors were collected from a man between 18 and 35 years old in good health.

The chain employs TRBV6-1 and TRBJ2-3, with 8 bases lining up with TRBD2. The CDR3 totals 17 residues. Per germline, CDR1 MNHNS and CDR2 SASEGT. V lost 3 bases, J lost 5 bases, and 13 bases stayed unmatched. The CDR3 DNA is TGTGCCAGCAGTGAGAGCTCGCGAAGCGGGAGTGTAGATACGCAGTATTTT. Translating gives CASSESSRSGSVDTQYF.

This clone was seen a single time. J is TRBJ1-1 and V is TRBV6-1; TRBD1 might be the D (5 bases). V lost 0 bases and J 0 bases, leaving 8 bases between the germline ends. Germline lookup yields CDR1 MNHNS and CDR2 SASEGT. The CDR3 totals 15 residues. The CDR3 loop reads CASSEAGRLNTEAFF. For the CDR3, the DNA is TGTGCCAGCAGTGAAGCGGGGCGGTTGAACACTGAAGCTTTCTTT.

The CDR3 region is CAWSAGSTIKPHLYTF. The CDR3 nucleotides are TGTGCCTGGAGTGCTGGCTCCACTATTAAGCCCCATCTTTACACCTTC. The V gene is TRBV30, the J gene TRBJ1-2; no clear D gene. Germline V gives CDR1 GTSNPN, CDR2 SVGIG (reference sequence). The germline V and J ends were trimmed by 1 base and 11 bases, with 26 bases remaining between them. This CDR3 is built from 16 residues.

The CDR3 sequence: CASRRAGGSSYEQYF. The CDR3 DNA sequence: TGTGCCAGCAGACGAGCGGGAGGGAGCTCCTACGAGCAGTACTTC. The chain recombines TRBV7-2 with TRBJ2-7, with 10 nucleotides matching TRBD2. The CDR3 is 15 amino acids. The trim removed 6 bases at V and 0 bases at J, leaving 5 bases unmatched. Germline CDR1 is SGHTA and CDR2 is FQGNSA.

V is TRBV9 and J is TRBJ1-1, with 7 bases identical to TRBD1. V was clipped by 6 bases and J by 1 base; unmatched bases: 9. Germline CDR1 is SGDLS and CDR2 is YYNGEE. This CDR3 spans 15 amino acids. CDR3 nucleotide sequence: TGTGCCAGCACCCCATGGGACAGATCGAACACTGAAGCTTTCTTT. Translating gives CASTPWDRSNTEAFF.

V usage is TRBV5-6 and J usage is TRBJ1-6, with TRBD1 as a possible D gene (5 bases). The germline V gene has CDR1 SGHDT and CDR2 YYEEEE. This CDR3 comprises 15 residues. Trimming removed 0 bases at V and 10 bases at J, with 14 bases between. In nucleotides, the CDR3 is TGTGCCAGCAGCTTGGGTGGGACGGGGAGCTCACCCCTCCACTTT. It is translated as CASSLGGTGSSPLHF.

The J gene is TRBJ2-1, the V gene TRBV2, with 12 bases that match TRBD2. CDR1 is SNHLY, CDR2 FYNNEI, per germline. The ends lost 4 bases at V and 8 bases at J; junction bases unmatched: 3. The CDR3 spans 14 residues. This CDR3 reads CASSATSGSYEQFF. In DNA form, the CDR3 reads TGTGCCAGCAGTGCGACTAGCGGGAGCTATGAGCAGTTCTTC.

This chain uses TRBV5-4 with TRBJ2-7, with TRBD2 matching over 8 bases. V shed 3 bases and J 1 base; nucleotides not matched to a gene: 12. Germline V gene data show CDR1 as SGHNT and CDR2 as YYREEE (reference sequence). The CDR3 is 17 residues long. The CDR3 coding sequence is TGTGCCAGCAGCTCCCGGAGAGGAGCGGGAGTTTCCTACGAGCAGTACTTC. It encodes CASSSRRGAGVSYEQYF.

This chain joins TRBV10-3 and TRBJ2-2; possibly TRBD2 for D (5 bases). CDR1 and CDR2 (germline): ENHRY, SYGVKD. The CDR3 loop spans 14 amino acids. Trimming removed 8 bases at V and 6 bases at J, with 16 bases between. CDR3 nucleotide sequence: TGTGCCATCCCTGTCCGGGGTCGGGCCGGGGAGCTGTTTTTT. This sequence encodes CAIPVRGRAGELFF.

The genes are TRBV4-3 and TRBJ2-6, with D hard to call. Deletions cut 0 bases from V and 4 bases from J, with 13 bases between. CDR3 length: 17 residues. Per germline, CDR1 LGHNA and CDR2 YSLEER. The CDR3 loop reads CASSQDQRVVGANVLTF. Written as DNA, the CDR3 is TGCGCCAGCAGCCAAGATCAAAGAGTGGTCGGGGCCAACGTCCTGACTTTC.

The chain recombines TRBV6-4 with TRBJ2-3, with TRBD2 identical over 9 bases. Looked up from germline, CDR1 is MRHNA and CDR2 is SNTAGT. The CDR3 runs 16 residues. The V and J ends lost 5 bases and 1 base, in that order; junction bases with no gene match: 7. This CDR3 is CASSSPERGGTDTQYF. In DNA form, the CDR3 reads TGTGCCAGCAGTTCGCCGGAGCGGGGGGGCACAGATACGCAGTATTTT.

This chain connects TRBV4-3 to TRBJ2-2, with D possibly TRBD1 on 6 matching bases. CDR3 size: 16 residues. Germline CDR1 reads LGHNA; CDR2 reads YSLEER. Trimming shortened V by 0 bases and J by 6 bases, and 14 bases separated the two germline ends. DNA of the CDR3: TGCGCCAGCAGCCAAGATCCCCCTGGGGGCCCCGGGGAGCTGTTTTTT. Translating gives CASSQDPPGGPGELFF.

The rearrangement uses TRBV6-5 and TRBJ2-1; D is unclear. Germline CDR1 MNHEY, CDR2 SVGAGI. With 2 bases removed from V and 9 bases from J, the gap between germline ends came to 14 bases. The CDR3 contains 14 residues. CDR3 residues: CASSYTRFAREQFF. As DNA, the CDR3 is TGTGCCAGCAGTTACACTCGATTCGCCCGTGAGCAGTTCTTC.

The gene calls are TRBV11-2 and TRBJ2-1; D is possibly TRBD2 (5 bases). CDR1 is SGHAT, CDR2 FQNNGV, per germline. The germline V and J ends were trimmed by 8 bases and 8 bases, with 16 bases remaining between them. The CDR3 has 13 residues. This chain's CDR3 is CASGNGGSYEQFF. The CDR3 nucleotides read TGTGCCAGCGGCAACGGAGGTAGCTATGAGCAGTTCTTC.

The rearrangement uses TRBV10-3 and TRBJ1-1, with a tentative D call TRBD1 (6 bases). CDR3 size: 14 residues. CDR1 and CDR2 (germline): ENHRY, SYGVKD. V shed 3 bases and J shed 0 bases, with 8 bases lying between them. The CDR3 nucleotides read TGTGCCATCAGTGAAGGGGGGATGAACACTGAAGCTTTCTTT. Protein sequence: CAISEGGMNTEAFF.

J is TRBJ2-2 and V is TRBV2; D may be TRBD2 (6 bases). Germline CDR1 SNHLY, CDR2 FYNNEI. CDR3 size: 15 residues. Trimming stripped 7 bases from V and 2 bases from J, with 14 bases between. The CDR3 DNA follows: TGTGCCAGCAATGGTAACGGGAGAAACACCGGGGAGCTGTTTTTT. Amino acids: CASNGNGRNTGELFF.

V and J are TRBV27 and TRBJ1-5, with 11 bases identical to TRBD1. There are 19 residues in the CDR3. CDR1 and CDR2 (germline): MNHEY, SMNVEV (reference sequence). V was clipped by 6 bases and J by 0 bases; unmatched bases: 13. The CDR3 coding sequence is TGTGCCAGCAGAGCGCCGGGGACAGGGGGTTTTAATAGCAATCAGCCCCAGCATTTT. Its protein product is CASRAPGTGGFNSNQPQHF.

The chain employs TRBV4-1 and TRBJ2-1, with TRBD2 matching 9 bases. Trimming took 0 bases from V and 9 from J; bases not matched to a gene: 9. This CDR3 is 16 amino acids long. Germline V gene lookup returns CDR1 MGHRA and CDR2 YSYEKL. This chain's CDR3 is CASSQDNSGGSGEQFF. CDR3 in DNA: TGCGCCAGCAGCCAAGATAACAGCGGGGGGTCCGGTGAGCAGTTCTTC.

Comments on this clone: This CDR3 is also generated by other DNA sequences in the sample. The gene calls are TRBV19 and TRBJ2-7, with TRBD2 identical over 12 bases. The length of the CDR3 is 14 residues. Per the germline V gene, CDR1 is LNHDA and CDR2 is SQIVND (reference sequence). V was pared by 5 bases and J by 3 bases, with 2 bases of the junction left unmatched. This chain's CDR3 is CASSLTSGSYEQYF. For the CDR3, the DNA is TGTGCCAGTAGTTTGACTAGCGGGAGCTACGAGCAGTACTTC.

The V gene is TRBV28, the J gene TRBJ2-1, with TRBD2 identical over 12 bases. From germline, CDR1 is MDHEN and CDR2 SYDVKM. The J segment lost 9 bases and the V segment lost 6 bases, leaving 9 bases of the junction unmatched. This CDR3 region has 15 residues. The CDR3 coding sequence is TGTGCCAGCAGCGCAACTAGCGGGGGGCCGGGTGAGCAGTTCTTC. Its translation: CASSATSGGPGEQFF.

Worth noting for this clone: Mismatch with germline at one junction end may stem from a read error. The V call is TRBV20-1, the J call TRBJ2-1; 8 nucleotides line up with TRBD1. CDR3 length: 10 amino acids. Per the germline V gene, CDR1 is DFQATT and CDR2 is SNEGSKA (reference sequence). The CDR3 loop is CSAQDRERVF. The CDR3 DNA is TGCAGTGCCCAGGACAGGGAGCGAGTCTTC.

The rearrangement uses TRBV7-8 and TRBJ2-7; possible D gene TRBD1, 7 bases. Germline lookup yields CDR1 SGHVS and CDR2 FQNEAQ. The CDR3 runs 16 residues. V was shortened by 4 bases and J by 2 bases, with 18 bases between the two germline ends. Here the CDR3 reads CASSSIRQGGTYEQYF. CDR3 nucleotide sequence: TGTGCCAGCAGCTCAATAAGACAGGGAGGAACCTACGAGCAGTACTTC.

CDR3 coding DNA: TGTGCCCTGGACAGGGGGGACACTGAAGCTTTCTTT. Its translation is CALDRGDTEAFF. The V call is TRBV30, the J call TRBJ1-1; the match to TRBD1 covers 10 bases. The trim removed 8 bases at V and 3 bases at J, leaving 3 bases unmatched. Germline V gives CDR1 GTSNPN, CDR2 SVGIG (reference sequence). The CDR3 consists of 12 residues.